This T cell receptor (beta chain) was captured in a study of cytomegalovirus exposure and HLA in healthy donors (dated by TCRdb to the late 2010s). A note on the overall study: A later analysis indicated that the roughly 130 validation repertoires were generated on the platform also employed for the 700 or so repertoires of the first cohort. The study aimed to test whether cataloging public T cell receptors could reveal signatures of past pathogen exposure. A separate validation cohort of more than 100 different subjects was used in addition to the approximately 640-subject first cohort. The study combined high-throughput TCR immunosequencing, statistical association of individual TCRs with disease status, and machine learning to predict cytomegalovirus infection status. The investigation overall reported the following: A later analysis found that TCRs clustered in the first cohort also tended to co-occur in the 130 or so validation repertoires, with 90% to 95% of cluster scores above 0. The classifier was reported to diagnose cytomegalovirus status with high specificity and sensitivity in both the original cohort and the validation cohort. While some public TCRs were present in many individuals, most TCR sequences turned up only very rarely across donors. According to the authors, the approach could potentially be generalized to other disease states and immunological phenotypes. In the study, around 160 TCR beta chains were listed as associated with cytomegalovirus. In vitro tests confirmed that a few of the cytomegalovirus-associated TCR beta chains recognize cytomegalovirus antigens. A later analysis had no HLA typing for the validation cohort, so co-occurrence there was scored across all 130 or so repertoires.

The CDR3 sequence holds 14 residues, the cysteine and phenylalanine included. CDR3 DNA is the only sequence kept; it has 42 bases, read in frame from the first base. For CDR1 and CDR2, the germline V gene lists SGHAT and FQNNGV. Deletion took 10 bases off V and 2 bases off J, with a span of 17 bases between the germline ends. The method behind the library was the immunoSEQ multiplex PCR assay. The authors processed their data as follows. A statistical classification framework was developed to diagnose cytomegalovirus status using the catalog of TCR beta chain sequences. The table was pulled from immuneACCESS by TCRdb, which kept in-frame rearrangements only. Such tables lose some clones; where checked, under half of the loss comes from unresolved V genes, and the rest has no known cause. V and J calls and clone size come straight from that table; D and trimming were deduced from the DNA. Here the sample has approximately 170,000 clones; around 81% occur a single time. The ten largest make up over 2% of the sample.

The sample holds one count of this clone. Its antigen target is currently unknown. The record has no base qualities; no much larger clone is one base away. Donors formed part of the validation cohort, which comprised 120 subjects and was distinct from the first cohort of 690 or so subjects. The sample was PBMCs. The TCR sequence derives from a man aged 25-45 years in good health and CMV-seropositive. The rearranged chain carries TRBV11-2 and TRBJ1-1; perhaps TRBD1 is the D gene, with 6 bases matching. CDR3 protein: CAIGQGQGNTEAFF. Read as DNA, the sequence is TGTGCCATCGGGCAGGGGCAAGGAAACACTGAAGCTTTCTTT.